This T cell receptor beta chain was sequenced during a study of blood T cell repertoires in COVID-19 (dated by TCRdb to about 2020). The study in broad terms: Samples covering the acute and convalescent phases of COVID-19 were provided by collaborators in the United States, Italy and Spain. The material from the prospective study consisted of cDNA or gDNA derived from T cells, B-cell-depleted T cells, or PBMCs. Nearly every sample came with metadata listing a de-identified subject ID, COVID-19 status, age in years and sex. The repertoires were made available in a free public database intended to serve as a resource for research on the immune response to SARS-CoV-2. The samples were drawn from the first 160 participants of the ongoing ImmuneRACE study and from 1,254 subjects provided by 6 global collaborators. Where HLA class I and class II types were available, the types were taken from metadata supplied by the sample provider, not from assay-based typing. The dataset comprised deeply sampled blood TCRbeta repertoires from subjects exposed to, actively infected with, or recovered from COVID-19. Overall study outcomes, separate from this receptor: The amount of clinical and demographic metadata varied by source and participant and was provided uncurated.

Points on this clone: Its recognized antigen is unknown. No per-base quality is available; no much larger clone lies one base away.

Each collaborating institution followed its own protocols to collect whole blood in K2EDTA tubes. For TCRbeta analysis, collaborators shipped samples in one of three forms: frozen whole blood, isolated PBMCs, or DNA extracted from either of those sample types. CDR1 and CDR2 were assigned from the germline V gene as SGHTA and FQGNSA. Trimming costs V 3 bases and J 6 bases, and their ends lie 12 bases apart. Its CDR3 holds 13 amino acids, cysteine through phenylalanine. The DNA shown is the 39-base CDR3, in frame from base 1. The immunoSEQ Assay, a bias-controlled multiplex PCR, was used to amplify TCRbeta CDR3 regions from genomic DNA. In the original analysis: The number of nucleated cells in each sample was estimated by amplification of reference gene primers within the assay. Sequence reads were collapsed and filtered to measure the absolute abundance of every unique TCRbeta CDR3 rearrangement. For each sample, productive Simpson clonality was calculated by taking the square root of Simpson's diversity index across productive rearrangements. In its TCRdb copy, this immuneACCESS table keeps in-frame sequences only and misses some clones. Where compared with another copy, unresolved V genes explain less than half of these, and the others have no known cause. V, J and clone size were drawn from that table, and D and trimming were deduced from the DNA. Recorded for this sample are 60,000 to 70,000 clones; 80% to 90% of them occurred a single time. The ten largest clonotypes hold 1.4% to 1.5% of the sample.

This chain joins TRBV7-2 to TRBJ2-7; TRBD2 might be the D gene, on 6 matching bases. The sample comprised peripheral blood. The sequence was collected from a woman aged 55-75 years with acute or convalescent COVID-19. This receptor carries the CDR3 CASSFGGAGEQYF. The DNA reads as follows: TGTGCCAGCAGCTTCGGGGGAGCGGGCGAGCAGTACTTC.